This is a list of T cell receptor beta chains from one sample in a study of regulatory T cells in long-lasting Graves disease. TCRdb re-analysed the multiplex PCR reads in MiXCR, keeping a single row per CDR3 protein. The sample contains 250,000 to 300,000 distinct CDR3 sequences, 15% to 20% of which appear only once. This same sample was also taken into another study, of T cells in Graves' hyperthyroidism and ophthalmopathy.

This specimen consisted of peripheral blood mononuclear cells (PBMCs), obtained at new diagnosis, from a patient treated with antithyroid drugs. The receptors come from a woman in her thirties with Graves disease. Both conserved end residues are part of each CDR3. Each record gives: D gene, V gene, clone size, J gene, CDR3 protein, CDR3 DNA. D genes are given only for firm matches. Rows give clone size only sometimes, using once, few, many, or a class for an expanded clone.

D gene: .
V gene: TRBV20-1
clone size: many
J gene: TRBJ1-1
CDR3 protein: CSARDGRPSNTEAFF
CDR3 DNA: TGCAGTGCTAGAGATGGACGGCCCAGTAACACTGAAGCTTTCTTT

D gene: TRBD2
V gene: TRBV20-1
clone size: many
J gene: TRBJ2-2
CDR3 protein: CSALGTRDTGELFF
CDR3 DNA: TGCAGTGCTCTCGGGACTAGGGACACCGGGGAGCTGTTTTTT

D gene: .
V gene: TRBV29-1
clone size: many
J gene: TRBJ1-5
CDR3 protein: CSVTEGGVDQPQHF
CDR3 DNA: TGCAGCGTTACCGAAGGAGGTGTTGATCAGCCCCAGCATTTT

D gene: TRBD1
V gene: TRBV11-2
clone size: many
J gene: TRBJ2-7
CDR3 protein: CASSPLNRGRSPYEQYF
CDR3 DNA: TGTGCCAGCAGCCCACTAAACAGGGGGCGCAGCCCCTACGAGCAGTACTTC

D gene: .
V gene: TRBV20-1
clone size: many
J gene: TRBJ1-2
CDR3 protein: CSASDGRGYTF
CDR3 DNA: TGCAGTGCTAGCGACGGTCGTGGCTACACCTTC

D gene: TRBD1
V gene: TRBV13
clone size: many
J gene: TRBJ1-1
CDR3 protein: CGSSVTGVSRKAFF
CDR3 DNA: TGCGGCAGCTCCGTGACAGGGGTTAGTAGAAAAGCTTTCTTT

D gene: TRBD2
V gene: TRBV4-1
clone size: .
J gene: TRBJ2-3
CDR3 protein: CASSGGERGSTDTQYF
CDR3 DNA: TGCGCCAGCAGCGGGGGGGAGCGGGGGAGCACAGATACGCAGTATTTT

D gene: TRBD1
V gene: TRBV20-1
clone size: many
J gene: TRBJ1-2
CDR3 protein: CSARQGANYGYTF
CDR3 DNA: TGCAGTGCCAGACAGGGTGCTAACTATGGCTACACCTTC

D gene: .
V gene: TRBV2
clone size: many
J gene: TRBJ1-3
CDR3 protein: CASSASGPQSGNTIYF
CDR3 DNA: TGTGCCAGCAGTGCTTCGGGGCCGCAATCTGGAAACACCATATATTTT

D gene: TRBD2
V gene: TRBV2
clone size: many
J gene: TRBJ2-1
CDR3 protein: CASKGLAASYNEQFF
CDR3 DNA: TGTGCCAGCAAGGGACTAGCGGCCTCCTACAATGAGCAGTTCTTC

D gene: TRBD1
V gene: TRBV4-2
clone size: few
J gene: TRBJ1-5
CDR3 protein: CASSNSDRAVYNQPQHF
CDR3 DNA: TGTGCCAGCAGTAATTCGGACAGGGCCGTTTACAATCAGCCCCAGCATTTT

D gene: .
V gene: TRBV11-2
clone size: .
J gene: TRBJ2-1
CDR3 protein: CASSLELARGNEQFF
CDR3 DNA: TGTGCCAGCAGCTTAGAATTGGCCCGGGGGAATGAGCAGTTCTTC

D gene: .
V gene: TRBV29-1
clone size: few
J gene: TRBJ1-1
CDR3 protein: CSVGGRRNTEAFF
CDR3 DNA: TGCAGCGTTGGGGGACGGAGGAACACTGAAGCTTTCTTT